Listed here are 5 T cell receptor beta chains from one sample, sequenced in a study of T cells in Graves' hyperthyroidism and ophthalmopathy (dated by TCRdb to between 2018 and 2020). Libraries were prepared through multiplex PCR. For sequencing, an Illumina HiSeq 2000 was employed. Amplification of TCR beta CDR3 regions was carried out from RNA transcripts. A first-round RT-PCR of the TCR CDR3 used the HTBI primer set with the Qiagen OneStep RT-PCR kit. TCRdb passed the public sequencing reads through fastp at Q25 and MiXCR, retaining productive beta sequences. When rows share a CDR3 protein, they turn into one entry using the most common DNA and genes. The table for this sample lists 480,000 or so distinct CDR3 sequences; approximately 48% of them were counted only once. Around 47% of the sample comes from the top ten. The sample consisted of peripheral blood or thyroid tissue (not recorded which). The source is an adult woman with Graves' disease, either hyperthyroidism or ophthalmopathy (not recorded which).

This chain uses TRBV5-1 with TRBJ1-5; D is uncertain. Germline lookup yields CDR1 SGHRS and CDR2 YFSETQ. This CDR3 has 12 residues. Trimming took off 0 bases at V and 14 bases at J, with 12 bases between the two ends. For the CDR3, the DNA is TGCGCCAGCAGCTTGGTGCGTTCCTACGAGCATTTT. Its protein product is CASSLVRSYEHF.

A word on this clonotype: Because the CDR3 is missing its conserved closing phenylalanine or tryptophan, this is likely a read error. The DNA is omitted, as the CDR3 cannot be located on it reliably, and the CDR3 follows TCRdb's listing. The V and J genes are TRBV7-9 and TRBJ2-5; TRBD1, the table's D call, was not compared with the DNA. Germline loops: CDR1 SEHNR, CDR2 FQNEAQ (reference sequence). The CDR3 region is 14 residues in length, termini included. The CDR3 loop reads CASSWTGQTTPQFV.

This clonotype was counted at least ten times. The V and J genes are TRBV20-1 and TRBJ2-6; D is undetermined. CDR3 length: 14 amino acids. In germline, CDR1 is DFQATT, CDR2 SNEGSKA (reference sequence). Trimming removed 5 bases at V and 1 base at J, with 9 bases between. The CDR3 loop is CSALPQSGANVLTF. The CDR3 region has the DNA TGCAGTGCTCTCCCGCAGTCTGGGGCCAACGTCCTGACTTTC.

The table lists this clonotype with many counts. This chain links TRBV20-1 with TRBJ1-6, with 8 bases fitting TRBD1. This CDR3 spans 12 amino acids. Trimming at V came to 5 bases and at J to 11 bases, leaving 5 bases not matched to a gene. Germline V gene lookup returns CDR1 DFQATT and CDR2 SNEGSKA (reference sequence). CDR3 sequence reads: CSAGTGLPPLHF. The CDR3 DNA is TGCAGTGCTGGGACAGGATTGCCACCCCTCCACTTT.

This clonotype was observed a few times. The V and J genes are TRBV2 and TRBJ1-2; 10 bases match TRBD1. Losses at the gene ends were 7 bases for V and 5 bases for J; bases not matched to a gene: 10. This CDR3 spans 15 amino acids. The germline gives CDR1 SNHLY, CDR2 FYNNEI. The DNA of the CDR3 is TGTGCCAGCACGGCTGACAGGGGGCGCTGGTATGGCTACACCTTC. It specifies CASTADRGRWYGYTF.